This T cell receptor beta chain was recovered during a study of blood T cell repertoires in COVID-19. For the study at large: The United States, Italy and Spain were the sources of the acute and convalescent COVID-19 samples.

At least ten counts were recorded for this clone. Patients of the Seattle cohort, enrolled during active infection, were followed longitudinally. The CDR3 consists of 12 residues. In germline, CDR1 is MNHGY, CDR2 SVAAGI. V lost 2 bases, J lost 6 bases, and 8 bases lay in between. The assay was immunoSEQ multiplex PCR, and TCRdb's table has in-frame clones only and misses some. The data hold 150,000 to 200,000 clones, with roughly 84% observed a single time. The clonotype originates from a woman aged 70-85 years with COVID-19, enrolled during active disease. Sequenced material: peripheral blood. This chain uses TRBV6-9 with TRBJ2-7, with D unresolved. The CDR3 is CASSYNRSEQYV. The CDR3 DNA reads TGTGCCAGCAGTTATAACAGATCCGAGCAGTACGTC.